Below are 24 T cell receptor beta chains sequenced from a single sample in a study of lymphopenia after photon versus proton radiotherapy. The table came from immunoSEQ multiplex PCR; TCRdb's copy has only in-frame clones and leaves some out. The data show 35,000 to 45,000 clones, with roughly four fifths seen just once and around a quarter held by the top ten. This material consisted of peripheral blood, taken from a patient treated with proton-based radiotherapy. All receptors come from a woman in her seventies with pancreatic cancer.

The CDR3 DNA reads as TGTGCCAGCAGTGAAATTACCCCGCGGGGAAACATTCAGTACTTC. It is translated as CASSEITPRGNIQYF. This chain uses TRBV6-1 with TRBJ2-4; the D gene is possibly TRBD2 (6 bases). V was clipped by 2 bases and J by 6 bases, with 14 bases between them. Germline CDR1 and CDR2: MNHNS and SASEGT. The CDR3 has 15 amino acids.

The rearrangement uses TRBV7-3 and TRBJ2-2, with 11 nucleotides matching TRBD2. V trimming: 5 bases; J trimming: 5 bases; junction bases outside the gene matches: 7. Germline V lookup: CDR1 SGHTA, CDR2 FQGTGA. The CDR3 extends over 16 amino acids. CDR3 protein: CASSPQTSGKTGELFF. In DNA, the CDR3 is TGTGCCAGCAGCCCTCAGACTAGCGGGAAGACCGGGGAGCTGTTTTTT.

The V call is TRBV2, the J call TRBJ1-2; 7 bases agree with TRBD1. This CDR3 spans 15 amino acids. The V segment lost 4 bases and the J segment 4 bases; nucleotides outside the gene matches: 9. The germline gives CDR1 SNHLY, CDR2 FYNNEI. CDR3 residues: CASSVARAGGYGYTF. In DNA, the CDR3 is TGTGCCAGCAGTGTAGCGCGAGCAGGGGGCTATGGCTACACCTTC.

The chain is built from TRBV7-2 and TRBJ1-1, with unresolved D. The CDR3 is 14 amino acids. Germline V gene sequence: CDR1 SGHTA, CDR2 FQGNSA. V was shortened by 2 bases and J by 2 bases, with 9 bases between the two germline ends. CDR3 sequence: CASSLSTYNTEAFF. CDR3 nucleotide sequence: TGTGCCAGCAGCTTATCCACCTACAACACTGAAGCTTTCTTT.

The rearrangement links TRBV15 to TRBJ1-6, with TRBD1 matching over 10 bases. Germline-derived CDR1 and CDR2 are LNHNV and YYDKDF (reference sequence). J gave up 7 bases and V 2 bases, and 2 bases lay outside the gene matches. The CDR3 has 15 residues. The CDR3, as DNA: TGTGCCACCAGCAGACCGGGACAGGGGAATTCACCCCTCCACTTT. This sequence encodes CATSRPGQGNSPLHF.

CDR3 nucleotides: TGTGCCAGTAGTATTCGAGCCCCTTCCGGGGGTGAACCTGAGCAGTTCTTC. Amino acid sequence: CASSIRAPSGGEPEQFF. This sequence joins TRBV19 and TRBJ2-1; TRBD2 is a possible D gene (6 bases). This CDR3 is 17 amino acids long. Trimming left V 3 bases short and J 9 bases short, with 24 bases between. The germline V gene has CDR1 LNHDA and CDR2 SQIVND (reference sequence). The entire variable domain, with the rest obtained from reference TRBV19 and TRBJ2-1, is as follows: DGGITQSPKYLFRKEGQNVTLSCEQNLNHDAMYWYRQDPGQGLRLIYYSQIVNDFQKGDIAEGYSVSREKKESFPLTVTSAQKNPTAFYLCASSIRAPSGGEPEQFFGPGTRLTVL.

The V gene is TRBV6-6, the J gene TRBJ1-2, with D possibly TRBD1 on 6 matching bases. The CDR3 has 15 amino acids. The V end was cut by 2 bases, the J end by 4 bases, with 14 bases between. Germline CDR1 reads MNHNY; CDR2 reads SVGAGI (reference sequence). The CDR3 is CASSYDGRGAYGYTF. The CDR3 DNA reads as TGTGCCAGCAGTTACGATGGCAGGGGTGCCTATGGCTACACCTTC.

J is TRBJ2-7 and V is TRBV19, with TRBD2 matching over 13 bases. Germline loops: CDR1 LNHDA, CDR2 SQIVND (reference sequence). The V and J ends lost 2 bases and 2 bases, in that order; junction bases with no gene match: 9. The CDR3 consists of 18 residues. The CDR3 DNA follows: TGTGCCAGTAGTATACTCCTTGGACTAGCGGGAGAGGCCTACGAGCAGTACTTC. It encodes CASSILLGLAGEAYEQYF.

The chain couples TRBV7-9 to TRBJ1-2; no clear D gene. Trimming left V 1 base short and J 0 bases short, with 9 bases between. Germline V gives CDR1 SEHNR, CDR2 FQNEAQ (reference sequence). This CDR3 is built from 15 residues. CDR3 sequence reads: CASSLVRQANYGYTF. In DNA form, the CDR3 reads TGTGCCAGCAGCTTAGTCAGGCAAGCTAACTATGGCTACACCTTC.

The rearrangement uses TRBV7-9 and TRBJ1-2; D is ambiguous. Germline assignment: CDR1 SEHNR and CDR2 FQNEAQ (reference sequence). The CDR3 has 16 amino acids. V was trimmed by 5 bases and J by 5 bases, leaving 21 bases between them. The DNA of the CDR3 is TGTGCCAGCAGCCCGGGAAGGGAGGGTCTACGTTATGGCTACACCTTC. Translated, it gives CASSPGREGLRYGYTF.

This rearrangement joins TRBV15 to TRBJ2-7; the D call may be TRBD1 or TRBD2 (5 bases each). The ends were cut back, 5 bases at V and 4 bases at J, with 9 bases in the middle. Germline lookup yields CDR1 LNHNV and CDR2 YYDKDF (reference sequence). The CDR3 sequence is 12 residues long. The CDR3 DNA is TGTGCCACCAGCGGGGGACCTTACGAGCAGTACTTC. Its translation is CATSGGPYEQYF.

By its share, this clone is medium-sized. The chain couples TRBV9 to TRBJ2-1; D gene unclear. V was cut by 0 bases and J by 5 bases, with 6 bases left in between. CDR3 size: 13 residues. CDR1 is SGDLS, CDR2 YYNGEE, per germline. The CDR3 coding sequence is TGTGCCAGCAGCGTAGGTCTGCACAATGAGCAGTTCTTC. Residues: CASSVGLHNEQFF. The variable domain in full, with the rest retrieved from reference TRBV9 and TRBJ2-1, is DSGVTQTPKHLITATGQRVTLRCSPRSGDLSVYWYQQSLDQGLQFLIQYYNGEERAKGNILERFSAQQFPDLHSELNLSSLELGDSALYFCASSVGLHNEQFFGPGTRLTVL.

The J gene is TRBJ1-2, the V gene TRBV19, with D tentatively TRBD1 (5 bases). In germline, CDR1 is LNHDA, CDR2 SQIVND (reference sequence). This CDR3 spans 15 amino acids. Trimming removed 3 bases at V and 2 bases at J, with 13 bases between. The CDR3 DNA reads as TGTGCCAGTAGTATTCGGTCGGAGGGGAACTATGGCTACACCTTC. Translation: CASSIRSEGNYGYTF. Using reference TRBV19 and TRBJ1-2 for the parts outside the CDR3, the full variable domain is DGGITQSPKYLFRKEGQNVTLSCEQNLNHDAMYWYRQDPGQGLRLIYYSQIVNDFQKGDIAEGYSVSREKKESFPLTVTSAQKNPTAFYLCASSIRSEGNYGYTFGSGTRLTVV.

The chain combines TRBV5-8 with TRBJ2-3; 7 bases are shared with TRBD2. The CDR3 runs to 15 residues. Germline lookup yields CDR1 SGHTS and CDR2 YDEGEE. V lost 4 bases to trimming and J lost 2 bases; unmatched junction nucleotides: 7. CDR3 amino acids: CASSENLAVTDTQYF. As DNA, the CDR3 is TGTGCCAGCAGCGAAAATCTAGCGGTCACAGATACGCAGTATTTT. The variable domain in full, with the rest retrieved from reference TRBV5-8 and TRBJ2-3, is EAGVTQSPTHLIKTRGQQATLRCSPISGHTSVYWYQQALGLGLQFLLWYDEGEERNRGNFPPRFSGRQFPNYSSELNVNALELEDSALYLCASSENLAVTDTQYFGPGTRLTVL.

This chain connects TRBV6-1 to TRBJ1-5; D unresolved. The CDR3 sequence is 12 residues long. V was shortened by 2 bases and J by 11 bases, with 10 bases between the two germline ends. The germline gives CDR1 MNHNS, CDR2 SASEGT. Written as DNA, the CDR3 is TGTGCCAGCAGTGAATGGGCCCAGGCCCAGCATTTT. It codes for CASSEWAQAQHF.

V and J are TRBV19 and TRBJ1-5, with 7 bases matching TRBD1. Per germline, CDR1 LNHDA and CDR2 SQIVND (reference sequence). The junction had 15 bases not matched to a gene; V was cut back by 5 bases and J by 5 bases. This CDR3 has 17 residues. CDR3 coding DNA: TGTGCCAGTAGTGCCCGACAGGGTTCAGGGATTTATCAGCCCCAGCATTTT. Translated, it gives CASSARQGSGIYQPQHF.

This clone was seen a few times. V usage is TRBV5-5 and J usage is TRBJ1-2; possible D gene TRBD1, 6 bases. CDR1 and CDR2 (germline): SGHKS, YYEKEE (reference sequence). The CDR3 is 15 residues long. The V end was cut by 4 bases, the J end by 4 bases, with 17 bases between. The CDR3 bases are TGTGCCAGCAGCCTGAACAGGGAAGCCCTCTATGGCTACACCTTC. It is translated as CASSLNREALYGYTF.

The genes are TRBV7-9 and TRBJ2-2; 8 bases are a match to TRBD2. The V segment lost 2 bases and the J segment 4 bases; nucleotides outside the gene matches: 9. Germline CDR1 and CDR2: SEHNR and FQNEAQ (reference sequence). This CDR3 region has 17 residues. The CDR3 region is CASSLTSGASGTGELFF. DNA of the CDR3: TGTGCCAGCAGCTTAACTAGCGGAGCCTCTGGCACCGGGGAGCTGTTTTTT.

The gene calls are TRBV9 and TRBJ2-1; D unresolved. Trimming removed 0 bases at V and 7 bases at J, with 14 bases between. There are 15 residues in the CDR3. Germline CDR1 is SGDLS and CDR2 is YYNGEE. The CDR3 region is CASSVGGALTNEQFF. CDR3 bases: TGTGCCAGCAGCGTAGGCGGCGCACTTACGAATGAGCAGTTCTTC.

The chain couples TRBV6-6 to TRBJ2-5; the D gene is possibly TRBD2 (5 bases). Germline V gives CDR1 MNHNY, CDR2 SVGAGI (reference sequence). The CDR3 has 13 amino acids. V was shortened by 2 bases and J by 4 bases, with 8 bases between the two germline ends. The CDR3 DNA is TGTGCCAGCAGTTACAAGCGGAGAGAGACCCAGTACTTC. Translating it yields CASSYKRRETQYF.

V usage is TRBV28 and J usage is TRBJ2-2, with D perhaps matching TRBD1 or TRBD2 (7 bases each). The germline V and J ends were trimmed by 10 bases and 6 bases, with 18 bases remaining between them. This CDR3 region has 14 residues. Germline CDR1 reads MDHEN; CDR2 reads SYDVKM. Here the CDR3 DNA reads TGTGCCATCACCAGGGGGGGGTTCGCCGGGGAGCTGTTTTTT. Residues: CAITRGGFAGELFF.

In nucleotides, the CDR3 is TGTGCCAGCTGGGTGAGGAAGTTCTCCTACAATGAGCAGTTCTTC. Translated, it gives CASWVRKFSYNEQFF. This chain joins TRBV6-1 and TRBJ2-1, with D unclear. Trimming left V 8 bases short and J 0 bases short, with 14 bases between. This CDR3 spans 15 amino acids. Germline V gene sequence: CDR1 MNHNS, CDR2 SASEGT.

This rearrangement joins TRBV7-9 to TRBJ2-1, with 9 bases lining up with TRBD2. In germline, CDR1 is SEHNR, CDR2 FQNEAQ (reference sequence). The length of the CDR3 is 18 residues. Trimming removed 4 bases from V and 0 bases from J; junction bases left unmatched: 10. As DNA, the CDR3 is TGTGCCAGCAGCTCCTTGCGGTTTAGCGGGAGCTCCTACAATGAGCAGTTCTTC. Amino acid sequence: CASSSLRFSGSSYNEQFF.

J is TRBJ1-1 and V is TRBV7-9, with D unclear. Germline V gene sequence: CDR1 SEHNR, CDR2 FQNEAQ (reference sequence). The CDR3 runs 13 residues. V was shortened by 3 bases and J by 2 bases, with 7 bases between the two germline ends. CDR3 sequence (DNA): TGTGCCAGCAGCTTTATGCCAAACACTGAAGCTTTCTTT. Translated, it gives CASSFMPNTEAFF.